A selection of T cell receptor beta chains follows, all from one sample in a study of shared clonotypes between healthy human individuals. The repertoire was sequenced with immunoSEQ multiplex PCR; TCRdb's copy has only in-frame clones and lacks some. The data show about 2 million clones, about 94% seen once. Source material: naive CD8+ T cells sorted from blood. The receptors come from a man aged 18 to 30 in good health. The CDR3 runs from the conserved cysteine through the conserved F or W. Each record gives: J gene, clone size, V gene, CDR3 length, D gene, CDR3 DNA, CDR3 protein. A D gene is named only where the DNA matches it firmly. Rows give clone size only sometimes, using once, few, many, or a class for an expanded clone.

J: TRBJ1-2; size: NA; V: TRBV19; length: 15; D: NA; DNA: TGTGCCAGTAGTACCTATAGCGACAGTAACTATGGCTACACCTTC; CDR3: CASSTYSDSNYGYTF
J: TRBJ1-3; size: few; V: TRBV6-1; length: 14; D: NA; DNA: TGTGCCAGCAGACAAATGGGGACTGGAAACACCATATATTTT; CDR3: CASRQMGTGNTIYF
J: TRBJ2-5; size: NA; V: TRBV29-1; length: 15; D: TRBD1; DNA: TGCAGCGTTGAATCACCGGTGTCAGGGGGAGAGACCCAGTACTTC; CDR3: CSVESPVSGGETQYF
J: TRBJ2-7; size: NA; V: TRBV5-5; length: 14; D: NA; DNA: TGTGCCAGCAGCTTGCCCGGCTCCTCCTACGAGCAGTACTTC; CDR3: CASSLPGSSYEQYF
J: TRBJ1-6; size: NA; V: TRBV6-1; length: 15; D: NA; DNA: TGTGCCAGCACCCACCTGAGCTCCTATAATTCACCCCTCCACTTT; CDR3: CASTHLSSYNSPLHF
J: TRBJ1-1; size: NA; V: TRBV27; length: 14; D: NA; DNA: TGTGCCAGCAGTCCTGGGCTCGTGAACACTGAAGCTTTCTTT; CDR3: CASSPGLVNTEAFF
J: TRBJ1-4; size: NA; V: TRBV7-9; length: 12; D: NA; DNA: TGTGCCAGCAGCTTGTTTGATGAAAAACTGTTTTTT; CDR3: CASSLFDEKLFF
J: TRBJ2-1; size: once; V: TRBV4-3; length: 17; D: TRBD2; DNA: TGCGCCAGCAGCCAAGATGGGGTAGCGGGGGGCTACAATGAGCAGTTCTTC; CDR3: CASSQDGVAGGYNEQFF
J: TRBJ2-7; size: NA; V: TRBV5-4; length: 16; D: TRBD1; DNA: TGTGCCAGCAGCTTGGAGGGCGACAGGGGGGACTACGAGCAGTACTTC; CDR3: CASSLEGDRGDYEQYF
J: TRBJ2-1; size: NA; V: TRBV15; length: 18; D: NA; DNA: TGTGCCACCAGCAGATCCAACCCGGGAGCGGAGGACTACAATGAGCAGTTCTTC; CDR3: CATSRSNPGAEDYNEQFF
J: TRBJ2-5; size: NA; V: TRBV7-9; length: 16; D: NA; DNA: TGTGCCAGCAGCTTAGGTCCAGGGCTACACCAAGAGACCCAGTACTTC; CDR3: CASSLGPGLHQETQYF
J: TRBJ2-7; size: once; V: TRBV9; length: 16; D: TRBD2; DNA: TGTGCCAGCAGCGCTCCTAGCGGGAGTCAAACCTACGAGCAGTACTTC; CDR3: CASSAPSGSQTYEQYF
J: TRBJ2-1; size: once; V: TRBV6-1; length: 16; D: NA; DNA: TGTGCCAGCAGTGAAGGCCCCAGCGGAGTTTACAATGAGCAGTTCTTC; CDR3: CASSEGPSGVYNEQFF
J: TRBJ1-2; size: NA; V: TRBV7-9; length: 16; D: TRBD1; DNA: TGTGCCAGCAGCTTATCGACCGGACAGGGGGCGTATGGCTACACCTTC; CDR3: CASSLSTGQGAYGYTF
J: TRBJ2-1; size: NA; V: TRBV6-5; length: 15; D: NA; DNA: TGTGCCAGCAGTCGACTAGTAGGGTCCTACAATGAGCAGTTCTTC; CDR3: CASSRLVGSYNEQFF
J: TRBJ2-3; size: once; V: TRBV7-8; length: 16; D: NA; DNA: TGTGCCAGCAGCCTTAGGAACGGGGACCTGACAGATACGCAGTATTTT; CDR3: CASSLRNGDLTDTQYF
J: TRBJ1-6; size: NA; V: TRBV9; length: 16; D: NA; DNA: TGTGCCAGCAGCGTAGAGGAGGTATCCTATAATTCACCCCTCCACTTT; CDR3: CASSVEEVSYNSPLHF
J: TRBJ2-1; size: NA; V: TRBV11-3; length: 13; D: NA; DNA: TGTGCCAGCAGCTCTCCGGGATACAATGAGCAGTTCTTC; CDR3: CASSSPGYNEQFF
J: TRBJ2-5; size: NA; V: TRBV19; length: 14; D: NA; DNA: TGTGCCAGTTCCGTGGCAGGGGGACTGGAGACCCAGTACTTC; CDR3: CASSVAGGLETQYF
J: TRBJ2-1; size: NA; V: TRBV4-1; length: 15; D: TRBD2; DNA: TGCGCCAGCAGCCAAGATTGGCTAGCGGGAAATGAGCAGTTCTTC; CDR3: CASSQDWLAGNEQFF
J: TRBJ2-7; size: NA; V: TRBV7-9; length: 16; D: TRBD1; DNA: TGTGCCAGCAGCGTCGGTGGGACAGGCTTTGCCTACGAGCAGTACTTC; CDR3: CASSVGGTGFAYEQYF
J: TRBJ2-5; size: NA; V: TRBV21-1; length: 14; D: NA; DNA: TGTGCCAGCAGCAAAAATAGGACTAGCGGGGGACCGTACTTC; CDR3: CASSKNRTSGGPYF
J: TRBJ2-7; size: NA; V: TRBV5-4; length: 14; D: TRBD1; DNA: TGTGCCAGCAGTTGGGACAGGGGTTCCTACGAGCAGTACTTC; CDR3: CASSWDRGSYEQYF
J: TRBJ1-3; size: NA; V: TRBV6-1; length: 15; D: NA; DNA: TGTGCCAGCAACGGATGGGGGCCCTCTGGAAACACCATATATTTT; CDR3: CASNGWGPSGNTIYF